The present TCR beta chain was sequenced within a study of OX40 agonist ivuxolimab in advanced cancers. General study findings and limits: In the 0.1 to 3.0 mg/kg range, CD4+ and CD8+ blood T cells had expanded clonally by week 6.

Using immunoSEQ multiplex PCR, the repertoire was profiled, and TCRdb retains in-frame clones only, with some absent. Of over 30,000 clones listed, roughly 78% are singletons. Remarks on this clone: No antigen is known for it.

V trimming: 2 bases; J trimming: 5 bases; junction bases outside the gene matches: 9. The CDR3 consists of 16 residues. CDR1 is MDHEN and CDR2 is SYDVKM in the germline V gene. The sequence derives from an adult with an advanced solid tumor such as melanoma, head and neck, liver or kidney cancer. The chain employs TRBV28 and TRBJ2-5; 9 nucleotides line up with TRBD2. Sample: CD4+ or CD8+ T cells sorted from blood, taken in a trial of the OX40 agonist ivuxolimab. The CDR3 protein is CASSLAGGPEQETQYF. As DNA, the CDR3 is TGTGCCAGCAGTTTAGCGGGGGGGCCAGAGCAGGAGACCCAGTACTTC. Using reference TRBV28 and TRBJ2-5 for the parts outside the CDR3, the full variable domain is DVKVTQSSRYLVKRTGEKVFLECVQDMDHENMFWYRQDPGLGLRLIYFSYDVKMKEKGDIPEGYSVSREKKERFSLILESASTNQTSMYLCASSLAGGPEQETQYFGPGTRLLVL.